These T cell receptor beta chains were read from a single sample in a study of cytomegalovirus exposure and HLA in healthy donors. The repertoire was sequenced with immunoSEQ multiplex PCR; TCRdb's copy has only in-frame clones and lacks some. The sample has about 150,000 clones; roughly 80% are singletons. Material: PBMCs. These receptors all come from a woman in her 30s in good health and CMV-seronegative. Both conserved end residues are part of each CDR3. D genes are given only for firm matches. The listing skips clone size in some rows; elsewhere it reads once, few, many or a size class.

D	size	V	J	DNA	CDR3
TRBD2	few	TRBV27	TRBJ2-1	TGTGCCAGCAGTCCAGCTAGCGGGGGGGCGAGTGAGCAGTTCTTC	CASSPASGGASEQFF
-	-	TRBV6-5	TRBJ1-1	TGTGCCAGCAGTTATTGGGCACAGGACACTGAAGCTTTCTTT	CASSYWAQDTEAFF
-	few	TRBV30	TRBJ2-3	TGTGCCTGGAGTGTACTAAGGCGTAGCACAGATACGCAGTATTTT	CAWSVLRRSTDTQYF
-	-	TRBV6-6	TRBJ1-1	TGTGCCAGCAGACACCTTCTGCACACTGAAGCTTTCTTT	CASRHLLHTEAFF
-	-	TRBV5-8	TRBJ1-2	TGTGCCAGCAGCTTGGCCCTCGGGGGTATCTATGGCTACACCTTC	CASSLALGGIYGYTF
TRBD1	-	TRBV6-5	TRBJ1-4	TGTGCCAGCAGTTCTCAGGGGGCGCTTACCAATGAAAAACTGTTTTTT	CASSSQGALTNEKLFF
-	-	TRBV6-1	TRBJ2-5	TGTGCCAGCTCAACCGGGACACTTGAAGAGACCCAGTACTTC	CASSTGTLEETQYF
-	-	TRBV30	TRBJ2-5	TGTGCCTGGAGTCTCCGGGGGGCCCAAGAGACCCAGTACTTC	CAWSLRGAQETQYF
TRBD2	-	TRBV19	TRBJ2-3	TGTGCCAGTAGTTGGGGGGTAGCGGGGATCACAGATACGCAGTATTTT	CASSWGVAGITDTQYF
-	-	TRBV6-1	TRBJ2-5	TGTGCCAGCACCCGAACCGGGGAGACCCAGTACTTC	CASTRTGETQYF
-	-	TRBV6-4	TRBJ1-6	TGTGCCAGCAGTGTGGGGCCCTATAATTCACCCCTCCACTTT	CASSVGPYNSPLHF
-	-	TRBV5-1	TRBJ2-5	TGCGCCAGCAGCTTGGCGGGGGTCCAAGAGACCCAGTACTTC	CASSLAGVQETQYF
TRBD1	-	TRBV2	TRBJ2-6	TGTGCCGGAACCGGGACAGTTCGCTCTGGGGCCAACGTCCTGACTTTC	CAGTGTVRSGANVLTF
-	-	TRBV5-1	TRBJ1-1	TGCGCCAGCAGCTTGGGCGGGATCGGGAACACTGAAGCTTTCTTT	CASSLGGIGNTEAFF
-	-	TRBV30	TRBJ2-1	TGTGCCTGGAGTTTACAGGTGGGAAATGAGCAGTTCTTC	CAWSLQVGNEQFF
-	-	TRBV5-1	TRBJ1-1	TGCGCCAGCAGCTGGGGGGTGGTCAACACTGAAGCTTTCTTT	CASSWGVVNTEAFF
TRBD1	-	TRBV5-6	TRBJ2-7	TGTGCCAGCAGCACCAAACCGGGACAGCTCTTGGGGCAGTACTTC	CASSTKPGQLLGQYF
TRBD1	-	TRBV2	TRBJ2-4	TGTGCCAGCAGTGATTACAGGGGAGCCAAAAACATTCAGTACTTC	CASSDYRGAKNIQYF
TRBD1	once	TRBV5-1	TRBJ1-2	TGCGCCAGCAGTGATAATACAGGGGGTTATGGCTACACCTTC	CASSDNTGGYGYTF
TRBD1	-	TRBV7-9	TRBJ1-4	TGTGCCAGCAGCTCCCCCCGGGCAGGGGGAAATGAAAAACTGTTTTTT	CASSSPRAGGNEKLFF
-	-	TRBV20-1	TRBJ2-1	TGCAGTGCTACTAGAAACAATGAGCAGTTCTTC	CSATRNNEQFF
-	-	TRBV27	TRBJ2-7	TGTGCCAGCAGTTCCGACTGGAGACTCTTGGGCGAGCAGTACTTC	CASSSDWRLLGEQYF
-	-	TRBV6-1	TRBJ1-5	TGTGCCAGCAGGGGGACAAATCAGCCCCAGCATTTT	CASRGTNQPQHF
TRBD1	-	TRBV6-1	TRBJ2-2	TGTGCCTCACAGGGGGCAAAAACCGGGGAGCTGTTTTTT	CASQGAKTGELFF
TRBD2	-	TRBV7-9	TRBJ2-7	TGTGCCAGCAGCTTAGGGGGGGGGAATGGGGAGCAGTACTTC	CASSLGGGNGEQYF
TRBD2	once	TRBV27	TRBJ2-7	TGTGCCAGCAGTTTGAGAGCGGGGGGGGAGCAGTACTTC	CASSLRAGGEQYF
TRBD1	-	TRBV5-6	TRBJ2-5	TGTGCCAGCATCTGGAGGGTCGGGACAGGGATGAAAGAGCAGTACTTC	CASIWRVGTGMKEQYF
TRBD1	-	TRBV6-5	TRBJ1-1	TGTGCCAGCAGGGACAGGGGAAACACTGAAGCTTTCTTT	CASRDRGNTEAFF
-	-	TRBV5-4	TRBJ2-3	TGTGCCAGCAGCTTGGTCTGGGGCGGGGTACAGTATTTT	CASSLVWGGVQYF
-	-	TRBV27	TRBJ1-2	TGTGCCAGCGGCCCCAGGGACTATGGCTACACCTTC	CASGPRDYGYTF
TRBD2	-	TRBV2	TRBJ2-1	TGTGCCAGCAGTGAAGGCCTAGCGGGGGGGCAGTTCTTC	CASSEGLAGGQFF
TRBD1	once	TRBV7-2	TRBJ2-4	TGTGCCAGCAGCTATCCGGGACAGGGGTCAAACATTCAGTACTTC	CASSYPGQGSNIQYF
TRBD1	-	TRBV15	TRBJ1-5	TGTGCCACCAGCAGAGGACGGACAGGGGGGGTCAATCAGCCCCAGCATTTT	CATSRGRTGGVNQPQHF
TRBD1	-	TRBV14	TRBJ2-7	TGTGCCAGCAGCCACGCCGGGACAGGGTCCTACGAGCAGTACTTC	CASSHAGTGSYEQYF
TRBD1	-	TRBV30	TRBJ1-1	TGTGCCACAGGGGTTGTGGGCACTGAAGCTTTCTTT	CATGVVGTEAFF
-	few	TRBV5-4	TRBJ2-7	TGTGCCAGCAGGCCTGGGGGGGCTTCAAGGGAGCAGTACTTC	CASRPGGASREQYF
-	-	TRBV9	TRBJ2-7	TGTGCCAGCAGCCTCCTAAACAGGGCCCTCTACGAGCAGTACTTC	CASSLLNRALYEQYF
-	-	TRBV20-1	TRBJ1-2	TGCAGTGCTATCGCAGGGAAGGGCTACACCTTC	CSAIAGKGYTF
-	-	TRBV5-6	TRBJ1-2	TGTGCCAGCAGCTTGGGGCAGGGGCATCTCTATGGCTACACCTTC	CASSLGQGHLYGYTF
-	once	TRBV4-2	TRBJ1-5	TGTGCCAGCAGCCAAGTAGGGGTAGGTCAGCCCCAGCATTTT	CASSQVGVGQPQHF
TRBD2	-	TRBV4-2	TRBJ2-5	TGTGCCAGCAGCCAAGCGTCAGGACTAGCGGGGGGAAGGACCCAGTACTTC	CASSQASGLAGGRTQYF
TRBD1	-	TRBV23-1	TRBJ1-3	TGCGCCAGCACTCCGGGACAGGGTCCATACACCATATATTTT	CASTPGQGPYTIYF
-	-	TRBV5-8	TRBJ1-2	TGTGCCAGCAGCCACCGACAGGAATTCTCCTATGGCTACACCTTC	CASSHRQEFSYGYTF
-	few	TRBV7-8	TRBJ2-7	TGTGCCAGCAAGGAAGAGCAGGCATACGAGCAGTACTTC	CASKEEQAYEQYF
TRBD1	few	TRBV19	TRBJ1-1	TGTGCCAGTAGTATAGGACAGGGGAAGAACACTGAAGCTTTCTTT	CASSIGQGKNTEAFF
-	once	TRBV5-1	TRBJ2-1	TGCGCCAGCAGCTTGGCCATAGCGGAACCCTACAATGAGCAGTTCTTC	CASSLAIAEPYNEQFF